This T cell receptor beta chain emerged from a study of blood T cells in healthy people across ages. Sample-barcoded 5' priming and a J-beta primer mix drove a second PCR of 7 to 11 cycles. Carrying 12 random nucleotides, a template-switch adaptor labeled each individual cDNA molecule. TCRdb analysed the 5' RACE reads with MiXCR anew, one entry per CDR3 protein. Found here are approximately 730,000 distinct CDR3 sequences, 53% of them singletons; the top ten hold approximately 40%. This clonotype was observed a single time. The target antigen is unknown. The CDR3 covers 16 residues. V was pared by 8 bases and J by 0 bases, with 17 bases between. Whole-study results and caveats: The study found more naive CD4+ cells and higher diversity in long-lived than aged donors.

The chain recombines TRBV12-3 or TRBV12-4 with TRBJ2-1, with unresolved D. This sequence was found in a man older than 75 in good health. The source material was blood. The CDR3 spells CASQISTRLSYNEQFF. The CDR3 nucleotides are TGTGCCAGCCAAATAAGTACCCGTCTCTCCTACAATGAGCAGTTCTTC.